The 8 T cell receptor beta chains presented below share a single source sample, sequenced in a study of cytomegalovirus exposure and HLA in healthy donors. The PCR used 60 Vbeta and 13 Jbeta primers. Sequenced by immunoSEQ multiplex PCR; TCRdb stores in-frame clones only, minus some. The table lists some 91,000 clones, about two thirds of them singletons. Material for sequencing was PBMCs. The receptors derive from a human donor in good health.

The chain joins TRBV7-6 to TRBJ2-5; TRBD2 aligns across 8 bases. V shed 1 base and J 11 bases; nucleotides not matched to a gene: 15. Per the germline V gene, CDR1 is SGHVS and CDR2 is FNYEAQ. This CDR3 has 16 amino acids. In nucleotides, the CDR3 is TGTGCCAGCAGCTTAGTTGGTAGCGGGGCCCCAAAAGAGCAGTACTTC. Amino acid sequence: CASSLVGSGAPKEQYF.

The chain employs TRBV9 and TRBJ2-1; 9 bases map to TRBD1. The V segment lost 4 bases and the J segment 3 bases; nucleotides outside the gene matches: 8. Per the germline V gene, CDR1 is SGDLS and CDR2 is YYNGEE. The CDR3 has 16 residues. This chain's CDR3 is CASSLTGTGIYNEQFF. As DNA, the CDR3 is TGTGCCAGCAGCCTTACCGGGACAGGGATCTACAATGAGCAGTTCTTC.

The chain joins TRBV9 to TRBJ2-1, with 11 positions matching TRBD2. The J segment lost 9 bases and the V segment lost 3 bases, leaving 5 bases of the junction unmatched. The CDR3 has 14 amino acids. Germline loops: CDR1 SGDLS, CDR2 YYNGEE. The CDR3 DNA follows: TGTGCCAGCAGCGGTAGCGGGGGGGTGGGTGAGCAGTTCTTC. It specifies CASSGSGGVGEQFF.

This chain links TRBV15 with TRBJ1-1; D gene unclear. Germline V CDR1 and CDR2: LNHNV, YYDKDF (reference sequence). Trimming cost V 0 bases and J 0 bases, with 5 bases left between them. CDR3 length: 14 residues. CDR3 region: CATSRDLLNTEAFF. The CDR3 region has the DNA TGTGCCACCAGCAGAGATCTCTTGAACACTGAAGCTTTCTTT.

This clone was counted between two and nine times. The genes are TRBV7-8 and TRBJ1-6; D may be TRBD1 (5 bases). V lost 1 base, J lost 10 bases, and 17 bases lay in between. CDR3 length: 16 amino acids. CDR1 is SGHVS, CDR2 FQNEAQ, per germline. CDR3 DNA: TGTGCCAGCAGCTTAGACGGCAGGGTCGGTCGATCACCCCTCCACTTT. Protein: CASSLDGRVGRSPLHF.

J is TRBJ2-3 and V is TRBV4-3; 10 bases map to TRBD2. CDR1 and CDR2 (germline): LGHNA, YSLEER. Trimming took 1 base from V and 0 from J; bases not matched to a gene: 13. This CDR3 spans 20 amino acids. The CDR3 reads CASSQVRASGGDYSTDTQYF. Written as DNA, the CDR3 is TGCGCCAGCAGCCAAGTTAGGGCTAGCGGGGGTGACTATAGCACAGATACGCAGTATTTT.

This chain joins TRBV10-3 and TRBJ1-2; 8 bases agree with TRBD1. The germline V gene has CDR1 ENHRY and CDR2 SYGVKD. Germline trimming cut 4 bases from V and 2 bases from J; bases unmatched to any gene: 9. The CDR3 is 16 amino acids. Written as DNA, the CDR3 is TGTGCCATCAGTGTGGCAGGGGGCTCGGGAAACTATGGCTACACCTTC. Translating gives CAISVAGGSGNYGYTF.

The chain links TRBV5-1 to TRBJ2-3; D unclear. Per the germline V gene, CDR1 is SGHRS and CDR2 is YFSETQ. The CDR3 has 13 residues. V was shortened by 5 bases and J by 3 bases, with 10 bases between the two germline ends. The CDR3 here is CASRFEDTDTQYF. The CDR3 DNA reads as TGCGCCAGCAGGTTCGAGGATACAGATACGCAGTATTTT.